This is a list of T cell receptor beta chains from one sample in a study of blood T cell repertoires in COVID-19. Sequencing used immunoSEQ multiplex PCR; TCRdb keeps in-frame clones, though not all of them. The sample consists of around 190,000 clones, approximately 88% of them appearing once. Sequenced: PBMCs or T cells enriched from blood (not recorded which). Every receptor here comes from a man between 18 and 35 years old with acute COVID-19. CDR3s include the opening cysteine and the closing phenylalanine or tryptophan. The order of the fields is D gene, V gene, J gene, clone size, CDR3 protein, CDR3 DNA. D genes are given only for firm matches. Rows give clone size only sometimes, using once, few, many, or a class for an expanded clone.

>-|TRBV6-5|TRBJ1-1|-
CASKISQGDTEAFF
TGTGCCAGCAAGATCTCACAGGGAGATACTGAAGCTTTCTTT
>-|TRBV7-9|TRBJ2-7|-
CASSLGQIYEQYF
TGTGCCAGCAGCTTAGGACAGATCTACGAGCAGTACTTC
>-|TRBV25-1|TRBJ2-7|-
CASSVGVLEYF
TGTGCCAGCAGTGTAGGGGTTCTTGAGTACTTC
>-|TRBV24-1|TRBJ2-7|-
CATSDLPRLRDSTYEQYF
TGTGCCACCAGTGATTTGCCCCGGCTCCGAGACAGCACTTACGAGCAGTACTTC
>TRBD1|TRBV28|TRBJ1-6|-
CASRKGQVLVANNSPLHF
TGTGCCAGCAGAAAGGGACAGGTTTTGGTCGCCAATAATTCACCCCTCCACTTT
>TRBD2|TRBV4-3|TRBJ2-3|-
CASSPNPTSGGADTQYF
TGCGCCAGCAGCCCCAACCCAACTAGCGGGGGGGCAGATACGCAGTATTTT
>TRBD1|TRBV30|TRBJ2-7|-
CAWSVFFPYRTGSVYEQYF
TGTGCCTGGAGTGTATTTTTTCCGTATCGGACAGGGAGCGTCTACGAGCAGTACTTC
>TRBD1|TRBV29-1|TRBJ1-1|-
CSVRTGDTEAFF
TGCAGCGTTAGGACAGGGGACACTGAAGCTTTCTTT
>-|TRBV5-1|TRBJ1-1|once
CASSLGADSYTEAFF
TGCGCCAGCAGCTTGGGGGCGGACAGTTACACTGAAGCTTTCTTT
>TRBD1|TRBV5-6|TRBJ2-1|-
CASSDRGNEQFF
TGTGCCAGCAGCGACAGGGGGAATGAGCAGTTCTTC
>TRBD1|TRBV19|TRBJ1-2|-
CASRGKANYGYTF
TGTGCCAGCAGGGGGAAAGCTAACTATGGCTACACCTTC
>-|TRBV2|TRBJ2-1|-
CASTSDRAEQFF
TGTGCCAGCACCTCCGACAGAGCTGAGCAGTTCTTC
>TRBD2|TRBV7-2|TRBJ2-6|-
CASSPLAGVSGANVLTF
TGTGCCAGCAGCCCCCTAGCGGGGGTCTCTGGGGCCAACGTCCTGACTTTC
>-|TRBV29-1|TRBJ2-3|-
CSVVTGVTDTQYF
TGCAGCGTTGTCACAGGAGTCACAGATACGCAGTATTTT
>-|TRBV3-1/TRBV3-2|TRBJ1-1|-
CASSFRGQNTEAFF
TGTGCCAGCAGCTTTCGGGGACAGAACACTGAAGCTTTCTTT
>TRBD1|TRBV9|TRBJ1-6|-
CASSEQGAYSPLHF
TGTGCCAGCAGCGAACAGGGGGCGTATTCACCCCTCCACTTT
>-|TRBV12-3/TRBV12-4|TRBJ1-1|-
CASSLAYGEEAFF
TGTGCCAGCAGTCTGGCGTATGGGGAGGAAGCTTTCTTT
>-|TRBV6-1|TRBJ2-7|-
CASSEGGPVKEQYF
TGTGCCAGCAGTGAAGGAGGGCCGGTTAAGGAGCAGTACTTC
>-|TRBV28|TRBJ2-7|-
CASSDGQGYEQYF
TGTGCCTCCTCGGATGGCCAGGGTTACGAGCAGTACTTC
>TRBD2|TRBV5-1|TRBJ2-1|-
CASSLTSANNEQFF
TGCGCCAGCAGCTTGACTAGCGCGAACAATGAGCAGTTCTTC